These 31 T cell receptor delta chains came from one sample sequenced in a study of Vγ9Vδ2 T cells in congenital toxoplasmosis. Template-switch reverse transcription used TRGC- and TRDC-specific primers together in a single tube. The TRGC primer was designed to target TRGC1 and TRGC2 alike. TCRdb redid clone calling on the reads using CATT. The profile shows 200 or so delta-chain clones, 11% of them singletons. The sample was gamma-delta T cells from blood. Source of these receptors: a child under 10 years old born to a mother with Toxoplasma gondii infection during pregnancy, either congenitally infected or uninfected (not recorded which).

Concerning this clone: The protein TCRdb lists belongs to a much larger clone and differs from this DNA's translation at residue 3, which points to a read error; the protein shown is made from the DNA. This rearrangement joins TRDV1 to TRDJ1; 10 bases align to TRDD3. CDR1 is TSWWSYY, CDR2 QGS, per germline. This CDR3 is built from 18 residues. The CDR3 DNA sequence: TGTGCTATTGGGCCTTCCTATCGCTGGGGGATAGGTCCCGATAAACTCATCTTT. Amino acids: CAIGPSYRWGIGPDKLIF.

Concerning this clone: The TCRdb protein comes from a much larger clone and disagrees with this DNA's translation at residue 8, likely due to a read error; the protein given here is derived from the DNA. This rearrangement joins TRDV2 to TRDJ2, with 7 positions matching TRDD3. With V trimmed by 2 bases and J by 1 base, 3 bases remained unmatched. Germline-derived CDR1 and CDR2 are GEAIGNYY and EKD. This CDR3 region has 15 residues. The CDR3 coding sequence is TGTGCCTGTGACATACTGGGGAATTTGACAGCACAACTCTTCTTT. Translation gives CACDILGNLTAQLFF.

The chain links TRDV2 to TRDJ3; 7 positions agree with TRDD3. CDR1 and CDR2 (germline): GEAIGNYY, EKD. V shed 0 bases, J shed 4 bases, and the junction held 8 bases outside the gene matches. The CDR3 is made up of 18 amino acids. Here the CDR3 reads CACDTGIPLSWDTRQMFF. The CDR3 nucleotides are TGTGCCTGTGACACCGGGATACCTCTCTCATGGGACACCCGACAGATGTTTTTC.

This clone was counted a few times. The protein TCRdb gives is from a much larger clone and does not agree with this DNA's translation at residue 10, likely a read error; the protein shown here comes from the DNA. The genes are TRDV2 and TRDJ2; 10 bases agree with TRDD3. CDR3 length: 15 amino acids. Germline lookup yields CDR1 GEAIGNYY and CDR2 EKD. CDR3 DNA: TGTGCCTGTGACATACTGGGGGATTTGTCAGCACAACTCTTCTTT. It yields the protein CACDILGDLSAQLFF.

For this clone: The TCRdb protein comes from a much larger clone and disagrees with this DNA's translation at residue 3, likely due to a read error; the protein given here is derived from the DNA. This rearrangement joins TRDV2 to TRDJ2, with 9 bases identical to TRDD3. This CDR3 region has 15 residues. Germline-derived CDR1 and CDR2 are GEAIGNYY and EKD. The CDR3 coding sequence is TGTGCCCGTGACATACTGGGGGATTTGACAGCACAACTCTTCTTT. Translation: CARDILGDLTAQLFF.

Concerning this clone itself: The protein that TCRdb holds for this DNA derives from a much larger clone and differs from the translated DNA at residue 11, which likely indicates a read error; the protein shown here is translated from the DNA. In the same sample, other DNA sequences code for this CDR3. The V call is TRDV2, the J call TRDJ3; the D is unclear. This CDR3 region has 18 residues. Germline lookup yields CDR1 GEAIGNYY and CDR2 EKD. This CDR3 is CACDTTEGLSRDTRQMFF. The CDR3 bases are TGTGCCTGTGACACTACGGAGGGCCTCTCCCGGGACACCCGACAGATGTTTTTC.

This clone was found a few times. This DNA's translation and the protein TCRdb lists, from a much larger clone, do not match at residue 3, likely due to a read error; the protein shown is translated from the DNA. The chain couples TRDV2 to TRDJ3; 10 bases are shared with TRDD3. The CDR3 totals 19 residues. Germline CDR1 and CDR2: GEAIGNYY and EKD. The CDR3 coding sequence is TGTGCCGGTGACCCCGTACTGGGGGATTCCTCCTGGGACACCCGACAGATGTTTTTC. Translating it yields CAGDPVLGDSSWDTRQMFF.

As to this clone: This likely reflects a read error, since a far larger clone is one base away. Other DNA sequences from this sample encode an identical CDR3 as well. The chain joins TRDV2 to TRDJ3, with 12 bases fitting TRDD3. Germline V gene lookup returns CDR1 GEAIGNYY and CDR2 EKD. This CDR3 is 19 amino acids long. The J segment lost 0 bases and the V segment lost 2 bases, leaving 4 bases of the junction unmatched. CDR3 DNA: TGTGCCTGTGACAGCTGGGGGATACGAAGCTCCTGGGACACCCGACAGATGTTTTTC. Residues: CACDSWGIRSSWDTRQMFF.

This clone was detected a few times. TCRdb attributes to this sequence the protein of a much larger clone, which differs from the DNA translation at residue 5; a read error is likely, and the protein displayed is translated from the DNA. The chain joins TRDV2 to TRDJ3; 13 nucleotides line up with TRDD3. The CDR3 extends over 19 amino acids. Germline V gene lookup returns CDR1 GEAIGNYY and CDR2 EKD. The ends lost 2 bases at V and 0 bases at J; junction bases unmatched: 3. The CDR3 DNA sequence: TGTGCCTGTGACAACTGGGGGATACGTAGCTCCTGGGACACCCGACAGATGTTTTTC. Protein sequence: CACDNWGIRSSWDTRQMFF.

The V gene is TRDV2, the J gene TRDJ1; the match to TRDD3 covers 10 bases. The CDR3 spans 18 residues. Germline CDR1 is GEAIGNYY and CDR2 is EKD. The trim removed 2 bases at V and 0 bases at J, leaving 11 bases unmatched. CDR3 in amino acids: CACDKVVGDTTYTDKLIF. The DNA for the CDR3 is TGTGCCTGTGACAAAGTGGTGGGGGATACTACATACACCGATAAACTCATCTTT.

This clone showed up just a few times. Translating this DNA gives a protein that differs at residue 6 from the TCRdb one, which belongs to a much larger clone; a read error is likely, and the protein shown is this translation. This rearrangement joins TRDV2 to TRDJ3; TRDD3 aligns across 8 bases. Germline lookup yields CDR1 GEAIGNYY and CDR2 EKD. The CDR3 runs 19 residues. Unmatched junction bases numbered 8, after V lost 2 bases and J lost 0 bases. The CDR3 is CACDSCGIRSSWDTRQMFF. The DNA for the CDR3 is TGTGCCTGTGACAGCTGTGGGATACGTAGCTCCTGGGACACCCGACAGATGTTTTTC.

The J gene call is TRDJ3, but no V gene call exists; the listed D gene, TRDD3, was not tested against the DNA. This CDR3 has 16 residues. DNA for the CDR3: TGTGCCACTGGGGGATACGACTCCTGGGACACCCGACAGATGTTTTTC. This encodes CATGGYDSWDTRQMFF.

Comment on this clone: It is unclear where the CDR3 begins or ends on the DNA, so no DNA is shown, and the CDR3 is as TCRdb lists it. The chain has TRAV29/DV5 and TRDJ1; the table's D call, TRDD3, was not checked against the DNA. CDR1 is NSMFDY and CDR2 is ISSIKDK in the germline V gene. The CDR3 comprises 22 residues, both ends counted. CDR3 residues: CSVLLCSKRGGIILGDTDKLIF.

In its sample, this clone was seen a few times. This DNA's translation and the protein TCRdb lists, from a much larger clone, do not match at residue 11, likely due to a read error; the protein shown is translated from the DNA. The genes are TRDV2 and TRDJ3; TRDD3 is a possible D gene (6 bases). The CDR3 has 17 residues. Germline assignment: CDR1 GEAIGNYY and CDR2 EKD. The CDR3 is CACDTAGETWETRQMFF. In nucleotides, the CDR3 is TGTGCCTGTGACACCGCGGGGGAGACTTGGGAAACCCGACAGATGTTTTTC.

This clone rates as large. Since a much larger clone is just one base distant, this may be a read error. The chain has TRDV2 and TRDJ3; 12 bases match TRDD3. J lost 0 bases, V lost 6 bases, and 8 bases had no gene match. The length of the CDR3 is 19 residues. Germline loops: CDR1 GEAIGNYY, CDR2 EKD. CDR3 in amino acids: CACNSWGIRSSWDTRQMFF. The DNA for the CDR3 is TGTGCCTGTAACAGCTGGGGGATACGTAGCTCCTGGGACACCCGACAGATGTTTTTC.

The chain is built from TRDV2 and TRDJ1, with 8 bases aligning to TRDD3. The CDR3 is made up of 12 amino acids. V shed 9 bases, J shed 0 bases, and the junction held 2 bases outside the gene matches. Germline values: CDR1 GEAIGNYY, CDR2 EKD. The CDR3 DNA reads TGTGCCATACTGGGGGACACCGATAAACTCATCTTT. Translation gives CAILGDTDKLIF.

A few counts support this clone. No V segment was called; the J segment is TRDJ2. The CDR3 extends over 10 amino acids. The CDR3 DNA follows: TGTAGTGCTTTGACAGCACAACTCTTCTTT. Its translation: CSALTAQLFF.

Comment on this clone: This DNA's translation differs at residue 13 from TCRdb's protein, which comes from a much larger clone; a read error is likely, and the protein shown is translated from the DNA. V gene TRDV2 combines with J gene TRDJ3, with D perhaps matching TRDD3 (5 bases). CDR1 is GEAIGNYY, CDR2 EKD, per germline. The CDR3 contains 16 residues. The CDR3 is CACDAGPLWDTRRMFF. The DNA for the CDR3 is TGTGCCTGTGACGCAGGCCCTCTCTGGGACACCCGACGGATGTTTTTC.

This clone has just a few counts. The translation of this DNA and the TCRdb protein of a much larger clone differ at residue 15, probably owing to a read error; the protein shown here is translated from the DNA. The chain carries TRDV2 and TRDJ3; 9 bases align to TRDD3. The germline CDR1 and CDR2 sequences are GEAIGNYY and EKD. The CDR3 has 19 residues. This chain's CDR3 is CACDTGGIQGSWDTQQMFF. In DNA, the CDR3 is TGTGCCTGTGACACCGGGGGGATACAGGGCTCCTGGGACACCCAACAGATGTTTTTC.

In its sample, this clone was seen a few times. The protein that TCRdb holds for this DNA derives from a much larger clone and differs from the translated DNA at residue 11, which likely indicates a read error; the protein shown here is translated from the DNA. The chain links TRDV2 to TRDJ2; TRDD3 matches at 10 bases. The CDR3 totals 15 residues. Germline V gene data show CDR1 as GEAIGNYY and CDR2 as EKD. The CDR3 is CACDILGDLTVQLFF. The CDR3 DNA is TGTGCCTGTGACATACTGGGGGATTTGACAGTACAACTCTTCTTT.

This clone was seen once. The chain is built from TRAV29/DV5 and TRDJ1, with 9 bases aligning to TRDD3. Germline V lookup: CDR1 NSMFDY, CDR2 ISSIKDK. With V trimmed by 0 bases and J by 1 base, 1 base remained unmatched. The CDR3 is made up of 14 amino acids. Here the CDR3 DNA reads TGTGCAGCAAGCGAGGGGATACGCACCGATAAACTCATCTTT. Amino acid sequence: CAASEGIRTDKLIF.

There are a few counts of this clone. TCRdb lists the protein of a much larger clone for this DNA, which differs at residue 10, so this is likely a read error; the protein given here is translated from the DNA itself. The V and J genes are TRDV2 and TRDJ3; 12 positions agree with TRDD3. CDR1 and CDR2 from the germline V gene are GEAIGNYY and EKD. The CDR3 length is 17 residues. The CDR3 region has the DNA TGTGCCTGTGACATACTGGGGGATACCTGTGACACCCGACAGATGTTTTTC. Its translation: CACDILGDTCDTRQMFF.

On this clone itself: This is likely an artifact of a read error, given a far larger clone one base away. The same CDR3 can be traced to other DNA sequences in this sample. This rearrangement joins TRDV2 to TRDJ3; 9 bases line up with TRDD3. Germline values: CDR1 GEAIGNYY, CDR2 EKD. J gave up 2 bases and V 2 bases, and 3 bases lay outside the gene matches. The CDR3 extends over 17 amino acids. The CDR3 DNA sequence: TGTGCCTGTGACATATTGGGGGATACCTGGGACACCCGACAGATGTTTTTC. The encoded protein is CACDILGDTWDTRQMFF.

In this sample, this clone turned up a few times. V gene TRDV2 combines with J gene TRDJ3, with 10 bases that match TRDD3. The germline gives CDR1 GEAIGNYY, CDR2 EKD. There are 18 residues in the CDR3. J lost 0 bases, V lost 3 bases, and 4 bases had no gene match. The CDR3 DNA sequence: TGTGCCTGTGACGTACTGGGGGATTCCTCCTGGGACACCCGACAGATGTTTTTC. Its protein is CACDVLGDSSWDTRQMFF.

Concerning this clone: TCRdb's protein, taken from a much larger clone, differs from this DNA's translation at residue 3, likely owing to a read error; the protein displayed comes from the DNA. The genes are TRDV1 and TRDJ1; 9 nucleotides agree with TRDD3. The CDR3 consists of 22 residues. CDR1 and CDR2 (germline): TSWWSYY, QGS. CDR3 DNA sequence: TGTGCTCATGGGGCACAAGAACCGCTTCCCTGTACTGCGGGGGATACTACCGATAAACTCATCTTT. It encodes CAHGAQEPLPCTAGDTTDKLIF.

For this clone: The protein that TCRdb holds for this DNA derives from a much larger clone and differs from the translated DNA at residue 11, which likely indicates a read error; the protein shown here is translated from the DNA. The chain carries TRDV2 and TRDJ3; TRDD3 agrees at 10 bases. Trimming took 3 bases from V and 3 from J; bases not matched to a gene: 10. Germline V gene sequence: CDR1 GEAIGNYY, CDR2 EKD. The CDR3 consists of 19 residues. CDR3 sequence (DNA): TGTGCCTGTGACCCCGTACTGGGGGATTCCTGCTGGGACACCCGACAGATGTTTTTC. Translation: CACDPVLGDSCWDTRQMFF.

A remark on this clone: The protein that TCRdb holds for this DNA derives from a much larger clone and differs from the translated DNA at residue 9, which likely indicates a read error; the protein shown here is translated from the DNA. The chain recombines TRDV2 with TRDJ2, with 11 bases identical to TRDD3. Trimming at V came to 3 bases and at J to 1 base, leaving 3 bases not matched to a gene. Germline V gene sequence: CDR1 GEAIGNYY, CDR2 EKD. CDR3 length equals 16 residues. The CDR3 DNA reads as TGTGCCTGTGACGTACTGGGGGATAATTTGACAGCACAACTCTTCTTT. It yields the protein CACDVLGDNLTAQLFF.

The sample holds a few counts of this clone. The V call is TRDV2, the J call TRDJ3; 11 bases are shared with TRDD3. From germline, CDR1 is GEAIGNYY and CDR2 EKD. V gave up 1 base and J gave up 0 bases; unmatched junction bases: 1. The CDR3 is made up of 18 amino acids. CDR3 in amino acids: CACDTGGYDSWDTRQMFF. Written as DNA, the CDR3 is TGTGCCTGTGACACTGGGGGATACGACTCCTGGGACACCCGACAGATGTTTTTC.

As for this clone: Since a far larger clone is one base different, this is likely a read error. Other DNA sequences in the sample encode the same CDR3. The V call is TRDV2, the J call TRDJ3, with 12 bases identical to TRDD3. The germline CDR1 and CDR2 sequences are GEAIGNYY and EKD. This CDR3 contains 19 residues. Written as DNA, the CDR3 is TGTGCATGTGACAGCTGGGGGATACGTAGCTCCTGGGACACCCGACAGATGTTTTTC. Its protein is CACDSWGIRSSWDTRQMFF.

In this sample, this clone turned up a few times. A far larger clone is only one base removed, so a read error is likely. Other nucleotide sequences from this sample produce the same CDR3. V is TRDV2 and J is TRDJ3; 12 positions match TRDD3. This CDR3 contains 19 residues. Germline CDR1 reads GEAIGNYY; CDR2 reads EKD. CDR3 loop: CACDSWGIRSSWDTRQMFF. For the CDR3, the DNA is TGTGCCTGTGACAGCTGGGGGATACGTAGCTCCTGGGACACCAGACAGATGTTTTTC.

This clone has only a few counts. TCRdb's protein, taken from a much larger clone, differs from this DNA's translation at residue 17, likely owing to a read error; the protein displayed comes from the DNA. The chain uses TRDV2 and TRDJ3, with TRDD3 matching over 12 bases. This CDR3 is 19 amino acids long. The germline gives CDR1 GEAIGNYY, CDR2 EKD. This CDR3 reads CACDSWGIRSSWDTRQIFF. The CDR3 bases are TGTGCCTGTGACAGCTGGGGGATACGTAGCTCCTGGGACACCCGACAGATATTTTTC.